The 32 T cell receptor beta chains presented below share a single source sample, sequenced in a study of control samples from healthy donors and cancer patients. The method was immunoSEQ multiplex PCR; TCRdb's version includes in-frame clones alone and lacks a portion of them. The sample contains some 120,000 clones, 93% of which appear only once. Material for sequencing was blood. All receptors derive from a man under 40 in good health.

V and J are TRBV9 and TRBJ1-1, with D possibly being TRBD1 (6 bases). CDR1 is SGDLS and CDR2 is YYNGEE in the germline V gene. The CDR3 has 14 amino acids. The germline V and J ends were trimmed by 3 bases and 2 bases, with 11 bases remaining between them. CDR3 region: CASSGGHRNTEAFF. DNA for the CDR3: TGTGCCAGCAGCGGGGGACACCGAAACACTGAAGCTTTCTTT.

The V call is TRBV9, the J call TRBJ2-3; D possibly corresponds to TRBD2 (5 bases). CDR3 size: 17 residues. V lost 6 bases to trimming and J lost 4 bases, with 24 bases between them. In germline, CDR1 is SGDLS, CDR2 YYNGEE. For the CDR3, the DNA is TGTGCCAGCACCCCCGAGGAGGAGAGGGAAAGGGCAGATACGCAGTATTTT. This codes for CASTPEEERERADTQYF.

This chain connects TRBV5-6 to TRBJ1-2, with D possibly matching TRBD1 (5 bases). This CDR3 comprises 14 residues. Germline loops: CDR1 SGHDT, CDR2 YYEEEE. The V and J ends lost 3 bases and 3 bases respectively, with 12 bases between them. Here the CDR3 reads CASSSLQGDYGYTF. The DNA for the CDR3 is TGTGCCAGCAGCTCCCTCCAGGGCGACTATGGCTACACCTTC.

The chain couples TRBV3-1 (or the pseudogene TRBV3-2) to TRBJ2-2; TRBD1 matches at 9 bases. Unmatched junction bases numbered 15, after V lost 0 bases and J lost 7 bases. CDR1 is LGHDT, CDR2 YNNKEL, per germline (reference sequence). CDR3 length: 19 amino acids. In DNA, the CDR3 is TGTGCCAGCAGCCAAGAGGATTTAGTGCCCACAGGGGGCCACGGGGAGCTGTTTTTT. Translating gives CASSQEDLVPTGGHGELFF.

The chain carries TRBV5-1 and TRBJ2-6; D may match TRBD1 or TRBD2 (5 bases each). The V end lost 7 bases, the J end lost 2 bases, and 19 bases lay between the germline ends. Germline V gene sequence: CDR1 SGHRS, CDR2 YFSETQ. CDR3 size: 17 residues. CDR3: CASGGFDSTPGANVLTF. The CDR3 nucleotides are TGCGCCAGCGGGGGATTCGACAGCACCCCTGGGGCCAACGTCCTGACTTTC.

This sequence joins TRBV19 and TRBJ2-1; 7 nucleotides line up with TRBD1. The CDR3 is 15 amino acids. The germline CDR1 and CDR2 sequences are LNHDA and SQIVND (reference sequence). J gave up 0 bases and V 6 bases, and 5 bases lay outside the gene matches. The CDR3 region is CASRVEGASYNEQFF. CDR3 bases: TGTGCCAGTAGGGTCGAGGGGGCCTCCTACAATGAGCAGTTCTTC.

V usage is TRBV19 and J usage is TRBJ1-2; no clear D. Trimming cost V 9 bases and J 5 bases, with 22 bases left between them. This CDR3 is 15 amino acids long. Per the germline V gene, CDR1 is LNHDA and CDR2 is SQIVND (reference sequence). The chain's CDR3 is CARRQNPPYGYGYTF. The DNA of the CDR3 is TGTGCCAGACGTCAGAATCCTCCGTACGGGTATGGCTACACCTTC.

The chain employs TRBV7-9 and TRBJ2-6; D call uncertain. The CDR3 runs 13 residues. Germline CDR1 SEHNR, CDR2 FQNEAQ (reference sequence). Trimming left V 1 base short and J 3 bases short, with 1 base between. CDR3 in amino acids: CASSLGGANVLTF. CDR3 nucleotide sequence: TGTGCCAGCAGCTTAGGTGGGGCCAACGTCCTGACTTTC.

The chain links TRBV11-2 to TRBJ2-3; 7 nucleotides line up with TRBD2. Germline V gives CDR1 SGHAT, CDR2 FQNNGV. V trimming: 0 bases; J trimming: 6 bases; junction bases outside the gene matches: 6. CDR3 size: 15 residues. DNA of the CDR3: TGTGCCAGCAGCTTAGAGGGACTACCGTCGGATACGCAGTATTTT. Its protein product is CASSLEGLPSDTQYF.

The chain employs TRBV7-8 and TRBJ2-5; TRBD2 matches at 8 bases. The CDR3 is 16 amino acids. Per germline, CDR1 SGHVS and CDR2 FQNEAQ. V shed 8 bases, J shed 5 bases, and the junction held 16 bases outside the gene matches. The CDR3 region is CASSGGDGAELETQYF. CDR3 coding DNA: TGTGCCAGCTCCGGGGGGGACGGTGCAGAGCTGGAGACCCAGTACTTC.

The chain recombines TRBV5-8 with TRBJ2-5; no reliable D call. V was trimmed by 1 base and J by 7 bases, leaving 14 bases between them. The CDR3 is 14 amino acids. CDR1 and CDR2 (germline): SGHTS, YDEGEE. Here the CDR3 DNA reads TGTGCCAGCAGCTTGTCGGTGGGAAAAGGGACCCAGTACTTC. This gives the protein CASSLSVGKGTQYF.

V gene TRBV7-9 combines with J gene TRBJ1-2; TRBD1 matches at 11 bases. CDR3 length: 17 residues. Trimming took 4 bases from V and 0 from J; bases not matched to a gene: 7. CDR1 is SEHNR and CDR2 is FQNEAQ in the germline V gene (reference sequence). The CDR3 nucleotides are TGTGCCAGCAGCTCTACGGACAGGGGGCCATCTAACTATGGCTACACCTTC. It translates to CASSSTDRGPSNYGYTF. The whole variable domain, remainder taken from reference TRBV7-9 and TRBJ1-2, is DTGVSQNPRHKITKRGQNVTFRCDPISEHNRLYWYRQTLGQGPEFLTYFQNEAQLEKSRLLSDRFSAERPKGSFSTLEIQRTEQGDSAMYLCASSSTDRGPSNYGYTFGSGTRLTVV.

The chain is built from TRBV28 and TRBJ1-5, with D possibly being TRBD1 (5 bases). CDR1 and CDR2 from the germline V gene are MDHEN and SYDVKM. This CDR3 comprises 14 residues. Trimming shortened V by 4 bases and J by 3 bases, and 10 bases separated the two germline ends. CDR3: CASSSGRNNQPQHF. The DNA for the CDR3 is TGTGCCAGCAGTTCGGGACGGAACAATCAGCCCCAGCATTTT.

The chain links TRBV19 to TRBJ1-4; D gene unclear. Germline CDR1 and CDR2: LNHDA and SQIVND (reference sequence). V was trimmed by 9 bases and J by 5 bases, leaving 10 bases between them. The CDR3 covers 12 residues. The CDR3 spells CASGVRNEKLFF. Here the CDR3 DNA reads TGTGCCAGCGGAGTTCGCAATGAAAAACTGTTTTTT.

The chain couples TRBV5-1 to TRBJ1-2; weak D call: TRBD1 (5 bases). Trimming took off 4 bases at V and 4 bases at J, with 11 bases between the two ends. The CDR3 has 13 residues. In germline, CDR1 is SGHRS, CDR2 YFSETQ. CDR3 residues: CASSPVGGYGYTF. In DNA, the CDR3 is TGCGCCAGCAGCCCTGTGGGGGGCTATGGCTACACCTTC.

This chain joins TRBV5-1 and TRBJ2-3, with 14 bases aligning to TRBD2. J gave up 3 bases and V 0 bases, and 3 bases lay outside the gene matches. CDR1 and CDR2 (germline): SGHRS, YFSETQ. The CDR3 length is 17 residues. The DNA of the CDR3 is TGCGCCAGCAGCTTGGGGACTAGCGGGGGGCCAACAGATACGCAGTATTTT. Translating gives CASSLGTSGGPTDTQYF.

The chain couples TRBV6-2 or TRBV6-3 to TRBJ1-5; D unresolved. The germline V gene encodes CDR1 MNHEY and CDR2 SVGEGT. With 5 bases removed from V and 3 bases from J, the gap between germline ends came to 11 bases. The CDR3 is 14 residues long. The CDR3 DNA reads TGTGCCAGCAGTCTATGGGATACCAATCAGCCCCAGCATTTT. This sequence encodes CASSLWDTNQPQHF.

The table lists this clone with a count of one. This rearrangement joins TRBV11-1 to TRBJ1-2; no firm D call. Germline V gene data show CDR1 as SGHAT and CDR2 as FQDESV (reference sequence). The CDR3 spans 12 residues. Between the trimmed V and J ends, which lost 5 bases and 13 bases, there was a span of 17 bases. The CDR3, as DNA: TGTGCCAGCAGCGCCCAGGACGCGGTTTTCACCTTC. This codes for CASSAQDAVFTF.

The CDR3 DNA is TGTGCCAGCAGCCACGGACAGTACGAGCAGTACTTC. Translated, it gives CASSHGQYEQYF. The chain is built from TRBV7-6 and TRBJ2-7, with a tentative D call TRBD1 (6 bases). CDR3 length: 12 amino acids. The germline V gene has CDR1 SGHVS and CDR2 FNYEAQ. Trimming removed 5 bases at V and 4 bases at J, with 9 bases between.

The chain uses TRBV6-2 or TRBV6-3 and TRBJ1-2, with 7 nucleotides matching TRBD1. This CDR3 has 15 amino acids. Germline V gives CDR1 MNHEY, CDR2 SVGEGT. V shed 6 bases, J shed 6 bases, and the junction held 13 bases outside the gene matches. CDR3 bases: TGTGCCAGCAGCACTACCCCCGGGACAGTAAATGGCTACACCTTC. This codes for CASSTTPGTVNGYTF.

The V call is TRBV7-2, the J call TRBJ2-5; the match to TRBD2 covers 11 bases. CDR1 and CDR2 (germline): SGHTA, FQGNSA. J was trimmed by 7 bases and V by 1 base; bases with no gene match: 5. CDR3 size: 15 residues. The CDR3 reads CASSLDPSGGRTQYF. The CDR3 DNA is TGTGCCAGCAGCTTAGACCCTAGCGGGGGGCGGACCCAGTACTTC. Combining the CDR3 with reference TRBV7-2 and TRBJ2-5 gives the whole variable domain GAGVSQSPSNKVTEKGKDVELRCDPISGHTALYWYRQSLGQGLEFLIYFQGNSAPDKSGLPSDRFSAERTGGSVSTLTIQRTQQEDSAVYLCASSLDPSGGRTQYFGPGTRLLVL.

The chain employs TRBV5-5 and TRBJ1-4; D might be TRBD1 (6 bases). V was pared by 0 bases and J by 7 bases, with 10 bases between. The V gene's germline CDR1 is SGHKS and CDR2 YYEKEE (reference sequence). This CDR3 spans 14 amino acids. The CDR3, as DNA: TGTGCCAGCAGCTTGGACAGGGAACTTGAAAAACTGTTTTTT. Translation: CASSLDRELEKLFF. Supplemented by reference TRBV5-5 and TRBJ1-4, the full variable domain reads DAGVTQSPTHLIKTRGQQVTLRCSPISGHKSVSWYQQVLGQGPQFIFQYYEKEERGRGNFPDRFSARQFPNYSSELNVNALLLGDSALYLCASSLDRELEKLFFGSGTQLSVL.

V and J are TRBV7-9 and TRBJ2-6; D is possibly TRBD1 (6 bases). The V end lost 4 bases, the J end lost 0 bases, and 13 bases lay between the germline ends. CDR3 size: 17 residues. Germline V gene data show CDR1 as SEHNR and CDR2 as FQNEAQ (reference sequence). CDR3 protein: CASSWDTSISGANVLTF. CDR3 nucleotide sequence: TGTGCCAGCAGCTGGGACACCTCGATCTCTGGGGCCAACGTCCTGACTTTC.

The chain combines TRBV7-3 with TRBJ2-7, with TRBD2 identical over 9 bases. Germline V gene data show CDR1 as SGHTA and CDR2 as FQGTGA. J lost 0 bases, V lost 5 bases, and 5 bases had no gene match. The CDR3 is 15 amino acids. The CDR3 loop reads CASSRGGGDSYEQYF. CDR3 nucleotides: TGTGCCAGCAGCCGCGGCGGGGGGGACTCCTACGAGCAGTACTTC.

Of note for this clone: This specimen includes other DNA sequences encoding the same CDR3. The V gene is TRBV10-3, the J gene TRBJ1-1; 7 nucleotides match TRBD1. V shed 8 bases, J shed 6 bases, and the junction held 15 bases outside the gene matches. CDR1 is ENHRY and CDR2 is SYGVKD in the germline V gene. The CDR3 has 15 amino acids. CDR3 amino acids: CAIRPGGRGESEAFF. CDR3 nucleotide sequence: TGTGCCATCCGGCCGGGGGGCAGGGGGGAGTCTGAAGCTTTCTTT.

The genes are TRBV10-3 and TRBJ2-3, with 8 bases lining up with TRBD2. V lost 3 bases, J lost 2 bases, and 13 bases stayed unmatched. This CDR3 has 18 amino acids. In germline, CDR1 is ENHRY, CDR2 SYGVKD. The CDR3 sequence is CAISDLGGGRHLTDTQYF. DNA of the CDR3: TGTGCCATCAGTGATCTCGGGGGGGGACGTCATCTCACAGATACGCAGTATTTT.

V usage is TRBV24-1 and J usage is TRBJ2-2; D may be TRBD1 (5 bases). CDR3 length: 14 amino acids. The germline V and J ends were trimmed by 9 bases and 0 bases, with 10 bases remaining between them. Germline CDR1 reads KGHDR; CDR2 reads SFDVKD. CDR3 amino acids: CATASRANTGELFF. In nucleotides, the CDR3 is TGTGCCACCGCTTCCAGGGCGAACACCGGGGAGCTGTTTTTT.

This sequence joins TRBV6-1 and TRBJ1-1, with TRBD1 identical over 9 bases. The CDR3 length is 18 residues. V dropped 3 bases and J dropped 0; count of bases not matched to a gene: 11. CDR1 and CDR2 (germline): MNHNS, SASEGT. The chain's CDR3 is CASSDTYSGQGMNTEAFF. For the CDR3, the DNA is TGTGCCAGCAGTGACACTTATTCGGGACAGGGTATGAACACTGAAGCTTTCTTT.

V gene TRBV5-1 combines with J gene TRBJ2-5; 8 positions match TRBD1. V lost 4 bases to trimming and J lost 5 bases; unmatched junction nucleotides: 4. Germline CDR1 and CDR2: SGHRS and YFSETQ. The CDR3 length is 13 residues. CDR3 loop: CASSLGTGETQYF. The CDR3 DNA is TGCGCCAGCAGCCTAGGGACAGGCGAGACCCAGTACTTC.

The chain is built from TRBV7-9 and TRBJ2-3, with 10 bases that match TRBD1. V shed 5 bases and J 3 bases; nucleotides not matched to a gene: 2. Per the germline V gene, CDR1 is SEHNR and CDR2 is FQNEAQ (reference sequence). The CDR3 has 14 amino acids. The CDR3 region has the DNA TGTGCCAGCAGCCGACAGGGGGCGACAGATACGCAGTATTTT. Translating it yields CASSRQGATDTQYF.

The J gene is TRBJ1-1, the V gene TRBV30; TRBD1 matches 7 bases. The junction had 5 bases not matched to a gene; V was cut back by 2 bases and J by 5 bases. There are 13 residues in the CDR3. CDR1 and CDR2 from the germline V gene are GTSNPN and SVGIG (reference sequence). The CDR3 is CAWSPTGWTEAFF. For the CDR3, the DNA is TGTGCCTGGAGTCCGACAGGGTGGACTGAAGCTTTCTTT. The variable domain in full, with the rest retrieved from reference TRBV30 and TRBJ1-1, is SQTIHQWPATLVQPVGSPLSLECTVEGTSNPNLYWYRQAAGRGLQLLFYSVGIGQISSEVPQNLSASRPQDRQFILSSKKLLLSDSGFYLCAWSPTGWTEAFFGQGTRLTVV.

The V gene is TRBV1, the J gene TRBJ1-5; no DNA check was done on the table's D call, TRBD1. TRBV1 is labeled a pseudogene. There are 17 residues in the CDR3. CDR3 residues: CTSSQGSSQTDNQPQHF. Written as DNA, the CDR3 is TGCACCAGCAGCCAAGGATCCTCCCAGACAGACAATCAGCCCCAGCATTTT.